The clone carrying this T cell receptor (beta chain) appeared a single time. What it recognizes is unknown. The CDR3 spans 13 residues. Germline assignment: CDR1 GTSNPN and CDR2 SVGIG (reference sequence). The V end lost 4 bases, the J end lost 5 bases, and 14 bases lay between the germline ends. Noted treatment: oral pan-JAK inhibitor, 5-10 mg twice daily. The source of the sample is a study of CD8+ T cells in alopecia areata. Whole-study context: The duration of tofacitinib was 6 to 18 months, with 6 months off drug afterward.

Sequencing templates came from extracted RNA that was reverse transcribed into cDNA. TCRdb's table, derived via immunoSEQ multiplex PCR, lists solely in-frame clones and lacks some. The sample lists fewer than 250,000 clones, around two fifths occurring once. Study-wide results and limits: Having one nonresponder leaves uncertain how baseline CD8+ expansion relates to response.

This receptor was taken from a human donor with alopecia areata. The sequencing used CD4+ T cells sorted from blood, collected at approximately week 30, from a patient treated with tofacitinib. This chain joins TRBV30 and TRBJ1-1; the D is unclear. CDR3 loop: CAWTPKVRTEAFF. The CDR3 nucleotides read TGTGCCTGGACCCCTAAAGTAAGGACTGAAGCTTTCTTT.